This T cell receptor beta chain was found in a study of shared clonotypes between healthy human individuals. Study in general: CD8 memory received one plate per donor, CD8 naive two, CD4 memory three and CD4 naive three.

Points on this clone: Its antigen is not identified.

Cells designated naive CD8 were CD45RO-negative and were positively selected for CCR7, with terminally differentiated effector memory CD45RA+ cells excluded. Investigators spread the genomic DNA of each subset evenly over several immunoSEQ plates. Assay: immunoSEQ multiplex PCR; the TCRdb copy retains only in-frame clones and omits some. The data hold about 1,900,000 clones, with approximately 95% observed a single time. Germline V gene sequence: CDR1 SEHNR, CDR2 FQNEAQ (reference sequence). V lost 5 bases and J lost 6; bases outside the gene matches: 6. The CDR3 is made up of 14 amino acids. Study-level results: The authors expected sequencing depth to affect clonotype sharing among donors.

This chain uses TRBV7-9 with TRBJ2-3, with 9 bases matching TRBD2. This receptor was obtained from a man in his late teens or twenties in good health. Sequencing was done on a sample of naive CD8+ T cells sorted from blood. The CDR3, as DNA: TGTGCCAGCAGCGACGCTAGCGGGGCTGATACGCAGTATTTT. This sequence encodes CASSDASGADTQYF.